This T cell receptor (beta chain) emerged from a study of OX40 agonist ivuxolimab in advanced cancers. Study background: Those treated in dose escalation had hepatocellular carcinoma, melanoma, renal cell cancer or head and neck cancer.

Points from the study as a whole: Relatively little clonal expansion, among the lowest observed, appeared in partial responders at 0.1-3.0 mg/kg.

The assay was immunoSEQ multiplex PCR, and TCRdb's table has in-frame clones only and misses some. The sample holds over 65,000 clones; 70% to 90% are singletons and the top ten take approximately 0.27%. V was trimmed by 5 bases and J by 7 bases, leaving 23 bases between them. The CDR3 runs to 16 residues. Comments on this clone: The antigen is unknown.

The chain has TRBV23-1 and TRBJ2-5, with D tentatively TRBD2 (5 bases). TRBV23-1 carries the ORF label, with uncertain function. This TCR was recovered from an adult with an advanced solid tumor such as melanoma, head and neck, liver or kidney cancer. The sequencing here drew on CD4+ or CD8+ T cells sorted from blood, taken in a trial of the OX40 agonist ivuxolimab. CDR3 in amino acids: CASSFEGYPGERTQYF. The DNA for the CDR3 is TGCGCCAGCAGTTTTGAGGGTTACCCCGGGGAGCGGACCCAGTACTTC.